Following are 22 T cell receptor beta chains from one sample sequenced in a study of blood T cell repertoires in COVID-19. Repertoires were generated with immunoSEQ multiplex PCR, while TCRdb's copy carries only in-frame clones and drops some. The sample has roughly 100,000 clones, about four fifths seen once. The sequenced material came from peripheral blood. The receptors shown here come from a man between 35 and 55 years old with active or convalescent COVID-19.

The chain links TRBV11-2 to TRBJ2-5; 7 bases agree with TRBD2. In germline, CDR1 is SGHAT, CDR2 FQNNGV. The CDR3 sequence is 14 residues long. Germline trimming cut 2 bases from V and 3 bases from J; bases unmatched to any gene: 3. CDR3 sequence: CASSLTGGKETQYF. CDR3 bases: TGTGCCAGCAGCTTAACGGGGGGTAAAGAGACCCAGTACTTC. The full variable domain, in which reference TRBV11-2 and TRBJ2-5 provide the parts outside the CDR3, is EAGVAQSPRYKIIEKRQSVAFWCNPISGHATLYWYQQILGQGPKLLIQFQNNGVVDDSQLPKDRFSAERLKGVDSTLKIQPAKLEDSAVYLCASSLTGGKETQYFGPGTRLLVL.

This clone was counted between two and nine times. The chain couples TRBV4-3 to TRBJ1-2; D remains unclear. The V gene lost 3 bases and the J gene lost 4 bases, with 12 bases spanning the gap. The CDR3 covers 14 residues. In germline, CDR1 is LGHNA, CDR2 YSLEER. The CDR3: CASSHAGEIYGYTF. In DNA form, the CDR3 reads TGCGCCAGCAGCCATGCCGGGGAAATCTATGGCTACACCTTC.

The sample holds a few counts of this clone. This rearrangement joins TRBV9 to TRBJ2-7, with 8 bases aligning to TRBD1. J lost 1 base, V lost 4 bases, and 7 bases had no gene match. Germline loops: CDR1 SGDLS, CDR2 YYNGEE. The CDR3 length is 15 residues. CDR3 amino acids: CASSKGTGVSYEQYF. In DNA, the CDR3 is TGTGCCAGCAGCAAAGGGACAGGTGTTTCCTACGAGCAGTACTTC.

This chain joins TRBV10-3 and TRBJ1-2, with 9 positions matching TRBD1. V lost 10 bases to trimming and J lost 5 bases; unmatched junction nucleotides: 11. The germline CDR1 and CDR2 sequences are ENHRY and SYGVKD. The CDR3 consists of 14 residues. The CDR3 reads CATSPGQGLYGYTF. The CDR3 nucleotides read TGTGCCACTAGCCCGGGACAGGGACTGTATGGCTACACCTTC.

CDR3 coding DNA: TGTGCCAGCAGTATACAGGGGGCCGGGGAGCTGTTTTTT. Protein: CASSIQGAGELFF. The chain uses TRBV6-5 and TRBJ2-2, with 8 bases aligning to TRBD1. This CDR3 contains 13 residues. The V gene's germline CDR1 is MNHEY and CDR2 SVGAGI. Trimming took 5 bases from V and 6 from J; bases not matched to a gene: 2.

This clone occurred once. V is TRBV5-1 and J is TRBJ2-1; the match to TRBD2 covers 10 bases. Unmatched junction bases numbered 9, after V lost 3 bases and J lost 6 bases. This CDR3 has 16 amino acids. The V gene's germline CDR1 is SGHRS and CDR2 YFSETQ. CDR3 amino acids: CASSSGSSGGTNEQFF. The DNA of the CDR3 is TGCGCCAGCAGCTCTGGAAGTAGCGGGGGGACCAATGAGCAGTTCTTC.

This clone has ten or more counts. This sequence joins TRBV20-1 and TRBJ2-2; the match to TRBD1 covers 10 bases. Trimming at V came to 3 bases and at J to 7 bases, leaving 11 bases not matched to a gene. In germline, CDR1 is DFQATT, CDR2 SNEGSKA (reference sequence). This CDR3 is built from 16 residues. CDR3 sequence: CSASNSLGTGDGELFF. The DNA for the CDR3 is TGCAGTGCTAGTAATAGTTTAGGGACAGGGGACGGGGAGCTGTTTTTT.

The chain employs TRBV5-1 and TRBJ2-2, with 11 positions matching TRBD2. J was trimmed by 3 bases and V by 6 bases; bases with no gene match: 4. Germline V lookup: CDR1 SGHRS, CDR2 YFSETQ. The CDR3 is 15 amino acids. Here the CDR3 DNA reads TGCGCCAGCAACCAGGGACTAGCGGACACCGGGGAGCTGTTTTTT. It codes for CASNQGLADTGELFF.

The V gene is TRBV3-1 (or the pseudogene TRBV3-2), the J gene TRBJ1-5; D gene ambiguous. The CDR3 is 15 residues long. Germline loops: CDR1 LGHDT, CDR2 YNNKEL (reference sequence). Trimming stripped 1 base from V and 1 base from J, with 8 bases between. The CDR3, as DNA: TGTGCCAGCAGCCAAGGGCACGAAAGCAATCAGCCCCAGCATTTT. The encoded protein is CASSQGHESNQPQHF.

J is TRBJ1-3 and V is TRBV3-1 (or the pseudogene TRBV3-2), with 9 nucleotides matching TRBD1. The CDR3 sequence is 16 residues long. The germline CDR1 and CDR2 sequences are LGHDT and YNNKEL (reference sequence). The J segment lost 2 bases and the V segment lost 4 bases, leaving 6 bases of the junction unmatched. Written as DNA, the CDR3 is TGTGCCAGCAGCCCGGGACAGGGTAAAACTGGAAACACCATATATTTT. This encodes CASSPGQGKTGNTIYF.

This chain joins TRBV6-1 and TRBJ1-3; TRBD1 might be the D (5 bases). The ends were cut back, 11 bases at V and 0 bases at J, with 17 bases in the middle. Germline V CDR1 and CDR2: MNHNS, SASEGT. The CDR3 is 15 amino acids. This chain's CDR3 is CAGGSGQSSGNTIYF. In DNA, the CDR3 is TGTGCCGGGGGGTCGGGCCAGAGCTCTGGAAACACCATATATTTT.

J is TRBJ2-1 and V is TRBV24-1; D not certain. Trimming took 2 bases from V and 8 from J, leaving 15 bases between them. The CDR3 consists of 15 residues. Germline CDR1 is KGHDR and CDR2 is SFDVKD. CDR3 loop: CATSDSASPSDEQFF. DNA for the CDR3: TGTGCCACCAGTGATTCGGCCAGCCCCAGCGATGAGCAGTTCTTC.

This sequence joins TRBV12-5 and TRBJ1-1, with D maybe TRBD1 (6 bases). Trimming removed 0 bases from V and 0 bases from J, with 11 bases in between. The CDR3 loop spans 16 amino acids. Germline CDR1 LGHNT, CDR2 FRNRAP. Here the CDR3 DNA reads TGTGCTAGTGGTTTGGTACGAGGACAGCTGAACACTGAAGCTTTCTTT. It is translated as CASGLVRGQLNTEAFF. The whole variable domain, filled in from reference TRBV12-5 and TRBJ1-1, reads DARVTQTPRHKVTEMGQEVTMRCQPILGHNTVFWYRQTMMQGLELLAYFRNRAPLDDSGMPKDRFSAEMPDATLATLKIQPSEPRDSAVYFCASGLVRGQLNTEAFFGQGTRLTVV.

This chain uses TRBV12-3 or TRBV12-4 with TRBJ2-5, with D perhaps matching TRBD2 (6 bases). The V gene lost 6 bases and the J gene lost 4 bases, with 12 bases spanning the gap. CDR3 length equals 13 residues. The DNA of the CDR3 is TGTGCCAGCAGCCGGGGGAAAGGAGAGACCCAGTACTTC. Protein product: CASSRGKGETQYF.

The chain has TRBV1 and TRBJ2-7; the DNA was not compared with TRBD2, the D call given in the table. TRBV1 is noted as a pseudogene. This CDR3 has 18 amino acids. Here the CDR3 DNA reads TGCACCAGCAGCCAAGAGGGGACTAGCGGGGGTCCCTCCTACGAGCAGTACTTC. Translated: CTSSQEGTSGGPSYEQYF.

The CDR3 coding sequence is TGTGCCAGCAGCACCCCCAGGGACAGGGGGACTGAAGCTTTCTTT. It yields the protein CASSTPRDRGTEAFF. The gene calls are TRBV11-2 and TRBJ1-1, with TRBD1 matching 11 bases. V dropped 5 bases and J dropped 5; count of bases not matched to a gene: 7. CDR3 length: 15 amino acids. The germline V gene encodes CDR1 SGHAT and CDR2 FQNNGV. The variable domain in full, completed from reference TRBV11-2 and TRBJ1-1, reads EAGVAQSPRYKIIEKRQSVAFWCNPISGHATLYWYQQILGQGPKLLIQFQNNGVVDDSQLPKDRFSAERLKGVDSTLKIQPAKLEDSAVYLCASSTPRDRGTEAFFGQGTRLTVV.

This chain uses TRBV7-2 with TRBJ2-3, with D perhaps matching TRBD1 (5 bases). The CDR3 runs to 13 residues. V was clipped by 5 bases and J by 8 bases, with 14 bases between them. Germline CDR1 reads SGHTA; CDR2 reads FQGNSA. The CDR3 here is CASSNERGSTQYF. DNA for the CDR3: TGTGCCAGCAGCAATGAAAGGGGTTCTACGCAGTATTTT.

The rearrangement links TRBV19 to TRBJ1-2; 8 nucleotides agree with TRBD1. CDR1 and CDR2 from the germline V gene are LNHDA and SQIVND (reference sequence). Trimming at V came to 3 bases and at J to 3 bases, leaving 12 bases not matched to a gene. There are 17 residues in the CDR3. CDR3 coding DNA: TGTGCCAGTAGTATCATGCAGGGGGCAAGCGTGGACTATGGCTACACCTTC. It encodes CASSIMQGASVDYGYTF.

This chain uses TRBV7-3 with TRBJ2-1; 8 bases map to TRBD1. The J segment lost 2 bases and the V segment lost 4 bases, leaving 4 bases of the junction unmatched. This CDR3 spans 15 amino acids. From germline, CDR1 is SGHTA and CDR2 FQGTGA. The CDR3 region has the DNA TGTGCCAGCAGCTCTCAGGGGGCACCCTACAATGAGCAGTTCTTC. It translates to CASSSQGAPYNEQFF.

Points on this clone: Other DNA sequences from this sample encode an identical CDR3 as well. The chain joins TRBV7-2 to TRBJ1-2; D uncertain. This CDR3 comprises 11 residues. The V end lost 3 bases, the J end lost 5 bases, and 4 bases lay between the germline ends. Per germline, CDR1 SGHTA and CDR2 FQGNSA. DNA of the CDR3: TGTGCCAGCAGCTTCGGGTATGGCTACACCTTC. Protein product: CASSFGYGYTF.

The V and J genes are TRBV9 and TRBJ1-6; 9 positions agree with TRBD1. This CDR3 has 15 amino acids. V lost 4 bases, J lost 9 bases, and 8 bases stayed unmatched. CDR1 SGDLS and CDR2 YYNGEE come from the germline V gene. CDR3 amino acids: CASSLGGQGTSPLHF. CDR3 in DNA: TGTGCCAGCAGCCTAGGGGGACAGGGAACTTCACCCCTCCACTTT.

CDR3 sequence reads: CASSGQRTGELFF. CDR3 bases: TGCGCCAGCAGTGGGCAGCGCACCGGGGAGCTGTTTTTT. The V gene is TRBV10-1, the J gene TRBJ2-2; D ambiguous. CDR1 is WNHNN and CDR2 is SYGVQD in the germline V gene (reference sequence). The CDR3 is 13 amino acids. V shed 4 bases and J shed 4 bases, with 7 bases lying between them.